This T cell receptor (beta chain) came from a study of lymphopenia after photon versus proton radiotherapy. In the case of this clone: Its antigen is undetermined.

CDR3 length equals 16 residues. The ends were cut back, 2 bases at V and 2 bases at J, with 12 bases in the middle. CDR1 is SGHTA and CDR2 is FQGNSA in the germline V gene. Using immunoSEQ multiplex PCR, the repertoire was profiled, and TCRdb retains in-frame clones only, with some absent. Of 50,000 to 75,000 clones detected, around 86% appear once; the ten largest clones hold 2% to 3%. Study conclusions and caveats: Post-nadir TCR diversity decline inversely tracked overall survival among those who died. Under photons, naive T cells and diversity fell while effector/memory populations rose. Authors raise, but do not show, better survival with proton therapy. After lymphocyte nadir, photon-treated repertoires showed oligoclonal expansion, especially CD8+ Temra.

This specimen consisted of peripheral blood, obtained from a patient treated with photon-based radiotherapy. This clonotype was obtained from a man aged 40-50 years with gastric cancer. The chain links TRBV7-2 to TRBJ2-2; D is unresolved. The CDR3 nucleotides read TGTGCCAGCAGCTTAAACGGTGACACAAACACCGGGGAGCTGTTTTTT. It specifies CASSLNGDTNTGELFF.